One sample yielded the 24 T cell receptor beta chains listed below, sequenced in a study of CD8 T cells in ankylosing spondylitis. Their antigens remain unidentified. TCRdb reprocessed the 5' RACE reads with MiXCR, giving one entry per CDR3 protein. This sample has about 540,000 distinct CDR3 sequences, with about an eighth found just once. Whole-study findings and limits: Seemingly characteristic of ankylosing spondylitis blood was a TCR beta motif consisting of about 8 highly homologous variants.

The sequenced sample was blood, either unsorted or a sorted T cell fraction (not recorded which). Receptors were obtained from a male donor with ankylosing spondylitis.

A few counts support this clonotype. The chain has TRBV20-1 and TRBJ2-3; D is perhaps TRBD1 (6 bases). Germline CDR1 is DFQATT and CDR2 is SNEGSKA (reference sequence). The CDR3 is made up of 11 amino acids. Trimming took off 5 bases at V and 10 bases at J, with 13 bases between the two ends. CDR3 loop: CSAREGVSQYF. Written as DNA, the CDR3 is TGCAGTGCTCGCGAGGGGGTGTCGCAGTATTTT.

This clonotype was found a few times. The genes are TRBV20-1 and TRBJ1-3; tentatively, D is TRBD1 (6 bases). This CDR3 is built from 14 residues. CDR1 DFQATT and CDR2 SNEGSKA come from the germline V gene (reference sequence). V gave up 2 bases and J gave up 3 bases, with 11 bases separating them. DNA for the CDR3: TGCAGTGCTAGATGGCAGGGGAGTGGAAACACCATATATTTT. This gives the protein CSARWQGSGNTIYF.

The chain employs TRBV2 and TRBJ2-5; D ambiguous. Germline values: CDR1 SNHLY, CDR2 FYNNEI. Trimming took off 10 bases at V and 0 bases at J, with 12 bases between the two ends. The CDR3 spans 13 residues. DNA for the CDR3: TGTGCCACTTGCCAAGAGTACCAAGAGACCCAGTACTTC. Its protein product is CATCQEYQETQYF.

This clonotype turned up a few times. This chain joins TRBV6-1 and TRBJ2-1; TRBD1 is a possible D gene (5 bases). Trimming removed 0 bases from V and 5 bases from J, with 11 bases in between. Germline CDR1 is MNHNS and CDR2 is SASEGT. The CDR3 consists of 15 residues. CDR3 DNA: TGTGCCAGCAGTGAAGCTCTGGGCAGGGACAATGAGCAGTTCTTC. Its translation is CASSEALGRDNEQFF.

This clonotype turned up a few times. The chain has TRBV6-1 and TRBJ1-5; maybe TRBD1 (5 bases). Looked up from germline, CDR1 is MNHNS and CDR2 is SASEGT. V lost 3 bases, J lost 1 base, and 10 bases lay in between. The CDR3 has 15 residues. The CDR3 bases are TGTGCCAGCAGTGAGTACAGGCTCAGCAATCAGCCCCAGCATTTT. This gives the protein CASSEYRLSNQPQHF.

In nucleotides, the CDR3 is TGCAGTGCCGAAGGGGGAGCTAACTATGGCTACACCTTC. Its translation is CSAEGGANYGYTF. The gene calls are TRBV20-1 and TRBJ1-2, with D tentatively TRBD1 (6 bases). The CDR3 is made up of 13 amino acids. CDR1 is DFQATT, CDR2 SNEGSKA, per germline (reference sequence). V was pared by 6 bases and J by 0 bases, with 11 bases between.

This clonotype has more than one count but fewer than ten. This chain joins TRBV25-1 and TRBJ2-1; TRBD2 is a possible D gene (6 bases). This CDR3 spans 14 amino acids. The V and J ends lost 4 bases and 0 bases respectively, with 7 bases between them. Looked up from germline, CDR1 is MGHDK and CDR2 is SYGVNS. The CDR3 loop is CASSASVSYNEQFF. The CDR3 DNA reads TGTGCCAGCAGTGCTAGCGTCTCCTACAATGAGCAGTTCTTC.

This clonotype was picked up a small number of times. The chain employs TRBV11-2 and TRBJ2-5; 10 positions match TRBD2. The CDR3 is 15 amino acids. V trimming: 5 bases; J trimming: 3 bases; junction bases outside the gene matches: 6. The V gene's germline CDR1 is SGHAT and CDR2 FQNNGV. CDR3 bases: TGTGCCAGCAGCCCCCGGACTAGCGGAGAAGAGACCCAGTACTTC. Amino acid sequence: CASSPRTSGEETQYF.

Here the CDR3 DNA reads TGTGCCAGCAGCTCCGTCCTTCGAATCAATGAGCAGTTCTTC. Amino acid sequence: CASSSVLRINEQFF. The chain uses TRBV7-8 and TRBJ2-1, with unresolved D. This CDR3 spans 14 amino acids. With 4 bases removed from V and 6 bases from J, the gap between germline ends came to 13 bases. Germline values: CDR1 SGHVS, CDR2 FQNEAQ.

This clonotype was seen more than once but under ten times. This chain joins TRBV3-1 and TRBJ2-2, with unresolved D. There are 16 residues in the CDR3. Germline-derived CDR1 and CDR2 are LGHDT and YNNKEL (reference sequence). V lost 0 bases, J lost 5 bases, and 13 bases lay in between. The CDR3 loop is CASSQDWRSQTGELFF. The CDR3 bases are TGTGCCAGCAGCCAAGATTGGCGGAGTCAAACCGGGGAGCTGTTTTTT.

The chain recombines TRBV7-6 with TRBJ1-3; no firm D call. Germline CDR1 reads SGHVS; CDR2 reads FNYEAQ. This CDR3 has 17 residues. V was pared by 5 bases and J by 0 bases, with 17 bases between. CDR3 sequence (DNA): TGTGCCAGCAGCGAATCCCCCCGGAGGCTCTCTGGAAACACCATATATTTT. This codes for CASSESPRRLSGNTIYF.

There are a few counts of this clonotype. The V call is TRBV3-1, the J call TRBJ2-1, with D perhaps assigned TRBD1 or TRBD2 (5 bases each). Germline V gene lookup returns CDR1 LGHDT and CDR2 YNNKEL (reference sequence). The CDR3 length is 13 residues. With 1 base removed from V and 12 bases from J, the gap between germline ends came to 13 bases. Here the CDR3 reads CASSQGSGAGQFF. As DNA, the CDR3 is TGTGCCAGCAGCCAAGGTTCCGGGGCCGGGCAGTTCTTC.

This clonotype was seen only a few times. The CDR3 loop is CATSRTGTSGSNEQFF. The CDR3 DNA is TGTGCCACCAGCAGGACCGGGACTAGCGGGAGTAATGAGCAGTTCTTC. J is TRBJ2-1 and V is TRBV15, with 14 bases matching TRBD2. Per germline, CDR1 LNHNV and CDR2 YYDKDF (reference sequence). This CDR3 region has 16 residues. V shed 3 bases, J shed 7 bases, and the junction held 5 bases outside the gene matches.

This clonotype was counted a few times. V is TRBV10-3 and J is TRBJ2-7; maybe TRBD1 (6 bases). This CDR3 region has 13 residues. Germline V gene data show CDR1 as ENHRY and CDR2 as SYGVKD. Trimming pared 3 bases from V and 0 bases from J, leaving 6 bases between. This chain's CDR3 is CAISDRGSYEQYF. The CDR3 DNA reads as TGTGCCATCAGTGACAGGGGCTCCTACGAGCAGTACTTC.

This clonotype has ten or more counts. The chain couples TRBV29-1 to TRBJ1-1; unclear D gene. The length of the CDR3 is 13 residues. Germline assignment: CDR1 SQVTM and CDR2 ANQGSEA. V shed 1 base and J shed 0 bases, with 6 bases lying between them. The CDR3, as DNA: TGCAGCGTTGAAGGGCAGGTGAACACTGAAGCTTTCTTT. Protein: CSVEGQVNTEAFF.

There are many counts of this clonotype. The CDR3 reads CASSVKLRGLYEQYV. The CDR3 nucleotides are TGCGCCAGCAGCGTCAAGTTGAGGGGGCTCTACGAGCAGTACGTC. The chain combines TRBV5-1 with TRBJ2-7; TRBD1 matches at 7 bases. The CDR3 consists of 15 residues. V trimming: 4 bases; J trimming: 3 bases; junction bases outside the gene matches: 10. Germline loops: CDR1 SGHRS, CDR2 YFSETQ.

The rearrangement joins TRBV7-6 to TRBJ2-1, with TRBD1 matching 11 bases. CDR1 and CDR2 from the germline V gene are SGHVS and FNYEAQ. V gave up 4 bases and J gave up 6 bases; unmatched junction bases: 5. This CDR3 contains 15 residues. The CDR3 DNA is TGTGCCAGCAGCTCCCGGGACAGGGGGGTCAATGAGCAGTTCTTC. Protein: CASSSRDRGVNEQFF. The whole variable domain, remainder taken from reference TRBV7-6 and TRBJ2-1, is GAGVSQSPRYKVTKRGQDVALRCDPISGHVSLYWYRQALGQGPEFLTYFNYEAQQDKSGLPNDRFSAERPEGSISTLTIQRTEQRDSAMYRCASSSRDRGVNEQFFGPGTRLTVL.

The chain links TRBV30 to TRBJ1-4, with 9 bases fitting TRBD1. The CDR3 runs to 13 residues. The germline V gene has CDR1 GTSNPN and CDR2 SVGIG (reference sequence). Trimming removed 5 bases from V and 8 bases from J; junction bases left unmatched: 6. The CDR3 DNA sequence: TGTGCCTGGGGGACAGGGTCATCAGAAAAACTGTTTTTT. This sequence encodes CAWGTGSSEKLFF. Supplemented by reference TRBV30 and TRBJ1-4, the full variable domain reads SQTIHQWPATLVQPVGSPLSLECTVEGTSNPNLYWYRQAAGRGLQLLFYSVGIGQISSEVPQNLSASRPQDRQFILSSKKLLLSDSGFYLCAWGTGSSEKLFFGSGTQLSVL.

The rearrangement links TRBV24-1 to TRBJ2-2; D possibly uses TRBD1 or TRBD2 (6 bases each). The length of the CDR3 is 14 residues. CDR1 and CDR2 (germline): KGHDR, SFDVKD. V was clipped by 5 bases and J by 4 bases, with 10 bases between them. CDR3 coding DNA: TGTGCCACCAGTGTGGAGGGGGGCACCGGGGAGCTGTTTTTT. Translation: CATSVEGGTGELFF.

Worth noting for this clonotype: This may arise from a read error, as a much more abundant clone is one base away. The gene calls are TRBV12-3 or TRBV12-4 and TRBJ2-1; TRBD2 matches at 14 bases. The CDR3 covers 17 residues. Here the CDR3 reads CACSSGTSGSAYNEQFF. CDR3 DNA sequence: TGTGCCTGCAGTTCAGGGACTAGCGGGAGCGCCTACAATGAGCAGTTCTTC.

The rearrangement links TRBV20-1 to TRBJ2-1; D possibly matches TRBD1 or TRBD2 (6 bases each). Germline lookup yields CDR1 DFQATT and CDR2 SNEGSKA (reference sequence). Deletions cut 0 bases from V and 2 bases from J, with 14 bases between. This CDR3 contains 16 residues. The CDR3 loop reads CSARDPGGTPYNEQFF. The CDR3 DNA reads TGCAGTGCTAGAGATCCTGGCGGGACACCCTACAATGAGCAGTTCTTC.

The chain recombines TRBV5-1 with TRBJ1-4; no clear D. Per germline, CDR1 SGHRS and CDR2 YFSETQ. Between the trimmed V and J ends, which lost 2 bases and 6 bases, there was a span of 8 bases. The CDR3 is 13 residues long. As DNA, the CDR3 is TGCGCCAGCAGCTTCGGAAGGGATGAAAAACTGTTTTTT. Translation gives CASSFGRDEKLFF.

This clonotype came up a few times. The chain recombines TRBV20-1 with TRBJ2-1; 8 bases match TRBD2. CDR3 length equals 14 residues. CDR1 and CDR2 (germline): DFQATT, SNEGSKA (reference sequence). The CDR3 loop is CSPRTGLGWNEQFF. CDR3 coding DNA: TGCAGCCCTAGAACGGGACTAGGGTGGAATGAGCAGTTCTTC.

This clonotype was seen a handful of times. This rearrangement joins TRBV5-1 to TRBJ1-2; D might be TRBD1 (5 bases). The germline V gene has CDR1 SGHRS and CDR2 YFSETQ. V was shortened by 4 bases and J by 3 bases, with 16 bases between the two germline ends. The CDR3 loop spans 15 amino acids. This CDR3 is CASSRGTTTDYGYTF. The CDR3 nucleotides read TGCGCCAGCAGCCGAGGGACGACTACCGACTATGGCTACACCTTC.